Shown below are 25 T cell receptor beta chains from a single sample sequenced in a study of blood T cells in healthy people across ages. For the second PCR, which ran for about 7 to 11 cycles, a sample-barcoded 5' primer and a J-beta primer mix were used. One entry per CDR3 protein, called by TCRdb with MiXCR from the 5' RACE reads. The table includes 1.4 million to 1.5 million distinct CDR3 sequences, approximately 42% detected once. The sample comprised blood. The source of these receptors is a woman younger than 35 in good health.

This rearrangement joins TRBV28 to TRBJ2-5; 7 nucleotides match TRBD2. Germline assignment: CDR1 MDHEN and CDR2 SYDVKM. This CDR3 is built from 15 residues. The ends lost 4 bases at V and 3 bases at J; junction bases unmatched: 8. CDR3 nucleotide sequence: TGTGCCAGCAGTTCACCCTCGGCGGGGGAAGAGACCCAGTACTTC. The encoded protein is CASSSPSAGEETQYF.

This sequence joins TRBV7-2 and TRBJ2-1; TRBD2 aligns across 10 bases. The CDR3 contains 15 residues. Germline values: CDR1 SGHTA, CDR2 FQGNSA. V was pared by 3 bases and J by 9 bases, with 8 bases of the junction left unmatched. CDR3 region: CASSFPSGRGGEQFF. The CDR3 coding sequence is TGTGCCAGCAGCTTTCCCAGCGGGAGGGGGGGTGAGCAGTTCTTC.

Only one count was recorded for this clonotype. The genes are TRBV10-3 and TRBJ2-3; 11 positions agree with TRBD2. J lost 3 bases, V lost 11 bases, and 10 bases had no gene match. Germline V gene sequence: CDR1 ENHRY, CDR2 SYGVKD. The CDR3 has 15 residues. In DNA, the CDR3 is TGTGCCGCCTCATGGGCTAGCGGGGGGACAGATACGCAGTATTTT. It translates to CAASWASGGTDTQYF.

This clonotype has only a few counts. The chain carries TRBV20-1 and TRBJ2-3; a weak D match, TRBD1 (5 bases). The V gene lost 6 bases and the J gene lost 0 bases, with 13 bases spanning the gap. Germline CDR1 is DFQATT and CDR2 is SNEGSKA (reference sequence). The CDR3 spans 14 residues. This CDR3 reads CSARQRTSTDTQYF. Written as DNA, the CDR3 is TGCAGTGCCCGACAGAGAACTAGCACAGATACGCAGTATTTT.

The rearrangement joins TRBV20-1 to TRBJ2-2; 7 bases agree with TRBD1. The CDR3 covers 18 residues. V dropped 2 bases and J dropped 5; count of bases not matched to a gene: 17. Per the germline V gene, CDR1 is DFQATT and CDR2 is SNEGSKA (reference sequence). CDR3 region: CSARHNRGGASRTGELFF. DNA of the CDR3: TGCAGTGCTAGACACAATCGAGGGGGCGCGAGTCGGACCGGGGAGCTGTTTTTT.

This clonotype was counted between two and nine times. The chain links TRBV29-1 to TRBJ2-7; 7 positions match TRBD1. CDR1 SQVTM and CDR2 ANQGSEA come from the germline V gene. There are 13 residues in the CDR3. The V gene end was trimmed by 6 bases and the J gene end by 0 bases; junction bases not matched to a gene: 5. The CDR3 region is CSVLTGNSYEQYF. The CDR3 DNA reads as TGCAGCGTCTTGACAGGGAACTCCTACGAGCAGTACTTC.

The chain combines TRBV3-1 with TRBJ2-1; unclear D gene. Germline CDR1 and CDR2: LGHDT and YNNKEL (reference sequence). This CDR3 is built from 11 residues. V shed 2 bases and J shed 9 bases, with 5 bases lying between them. The CDR3 region is CASSQQFEQFF. The CDR3 region has the DNA TGTGCCAGCAGCCAACAGTTTGAGCAGTTCTTC.

This clonotype has only a few counts. V usage is TRBV5-1 and J usage is TRBJ2-3; 9 bases map to TRBD1. The CDR3 length is 15 residues. CDR1 and CDR2 from the germline V gene are SGHRS and YFSETQ. V trimming: 4 bases; J trimming: 3 bases; junction bases outside the gene matches: 6. CDR3 DNA sequence: TGCGCCAGCAGCGCCGGGACAGGGCAAACAGATACGCAGTATTTT. Translated: CASSAGTGQTDTQYF.

The chain couples TRBV3-1 to TRBJ1-5; D remains unclear. CDR3 size: 15 residues. Germline CDR1 LGHDT, CDR2 YNNKEL (reference sequence). Trimming took 0 bases from V and 0 from J, leaving 6 bases between them. CDR3: CASSQDPSSNQPQHF. For the CDR3, the DNA is TGTGCCAGCAGCCAAGATCCGTCTAGCAATCAGCCCCAGCATTTT.

This clonotype was detected a few times. The chain links TRBV2 to TRBJ1-1, with D maybe TRBD1 (6 bases). Trimming pared 8 bases from V and 4 bases from J, leaving 11 bases between. In germline, CDR1 is SNHLY, CDR2 FYNNEI. The CDR3 has 12 amino acids. CDR3 sequence (DNA): TGTGCCAGCCAAGGGGGAGGCACTGAAGCTTTCTTT. It yields the protein CASQGGGTEAFF.

The chain uses TRBV3-1 and TRBJ1-3; D not certain. V was shortened by 1 base and J by 0 bases, with 7 bases between the two germline ends. This CDR3 is built from 15 residues. Germline V gene sequence: CDR1 LGHDT, CDR2 YNNKEL (reference sequence). In DNA, the CDR3 is TGTGCCAGCAGCCAAGGCCTTAACTCTGGAAACACCATATATTTT. Translating gives CASSQGLNSGNTIYF.

About this clonotype itself: One end of the junction is discordant with germline, which a read error may explain. The chain joins TRBV4-1 to TRBJ2-1, with 8 nucleotides matching TRBD2. CDR3 size: 15 residues. CDR1 and CDR2 from the germline V gene are MGHRA and YSYEKL. CDR3 bases: TGCGCCAGCAGCCAAGGAAGCGGGGGCTACGATGAGCAGTTCTTC. This codes for CASSQGSGGYDEQFF.

This clonotype was observed a handful of times. The V and J genes are TRBV15 and TRBJ2-7, with 7 bases matching TRBD1. Germline CDR1 is LNHNV and CDR2 is YYDKDF (reference sequence). Trimming at V came to 0 bases and at J to 4 bases, leaving 6 bases not matched to a gene. The length of the CDR3 is 15 residues. CDR3 sequence (DNA): TGTGCCACCAGCAGAGATCTGGGACAGAATTACGAGCAGTACTTC. Its protein product is CATSRDLGQNYEQYF.

The chain couples TRBV12-3 or TRBV12-4 to TRBJ2-7; 8 positions agree with TRBD1. V was clipped by 6 bases and J by 4 bases; unmatched bases: 8. The CDR3 has 14 residues. The CDR3 bases are TGTGCCAGCAGACGTGGGACAGGCCCGTACGAGCAGTACTTC. It codes for CASRRGTGPYEQYF.

The chain has TRBV4-1 and TRBJ1-2; no reliable D call. The germline CDR1 and CDR2 sequences are MGHRA and YSYEKL. Trimming took off 0 bases at V and 3 bases at J, with 14 bases between the two ends. This CDR3 comprises 16 residues. The CDR3 DNA follows: TGCGCCAGCAGCCAAGATTTGGGCAGTGGGGACTATGGCTACACCTTC. Translation gives CASSQDLGSGDYGYTF.

The chain joins TRBV12-3 or TRBV12-4 to TRBJ2-1; either TRBD1 or TRBD2 may supply D (5 bases each). There are 15 residues in the CDR3. The V gene lost 4 bases and the J gene lost 5 bases, with 15 bases spanning the gap. The CDR3 coding sequence is TGTGCCAGCAGTTCGGGGCCCCCACCAAACAATGAGCAGTTCTTC. Protein product: CASSSGPPPNNEQFF.

The CDR3: CASSQDPEAWRNYGYTF. The CDR3 region has the DNA TGTGCCAGCAGCCAAGATCCGGAAGCGTGGCGTAACTATGGCTACACCTTC. The chain couples TRBV3-1 to TRBJ1-2; D is unresolved. Between the trimmed V and J ends, which lost 0 bases and 1 base, there was a span of 15 bases. The CDR3 is 17 amino acids. Looked up from germline, CDR1 is LGHDT and CDR2 is YNNKEL (reference sequence).

This chain connects TRBV6-5 to TRBJ1-2; D unclear. Germline V gene data show CDR1 as MNHEY and CDR2 as SVGAGI. The CDR3 covers 15 residues. Trimming left V 2 bases short and J 6 bases short, with 16 bases between. CDR3 DNA: TGTGCCAGCAGTTACGGGCGCAAGAAGACGAATGGCTACACCTTC. Translation gives CASSYGRKKTNGYTF.

The V and J genes are TRBV27 and TRBJ2-7, with 11 bases that match TRBD2. Germline CDR1 reads MNHEY; CDR2 reads SMNVEV (reference sequence). The CDR3 contains 15 residues. With 7 bases clipped from V and 2 bases from J, the junction kept 7 bases outside the gene matches. CDR3: CASNRVSGRAYEQYF. CDR3 bases: TGTGCCAGCAACCGCGTTAGCGGGAGGGCCTACGAGCAGTACTTC.

This rearrangement joins TRBV5-1 to TRBJ2-5; D gene unclear. Germline V CDR1 and CDR2: SGHRS, YFSETQ. This CDR3 is 14 amino acids long. V was clipped by 0 bases and J by 2 bases, with 8 bases between them. This CDR3 is CASSLGNPQETQYF. CDR3 nucleotides: TGCGCCAGCAGCTTGGGGAACCCTCAAGAGACCCAGTACTTC. Drawing the rest from reference TRBV5-1 and TRBJ2-5, the complete variable domain is KAGVTQTPRYLIKTRGQQVTLSCSPISGHRSVSWYQQTPGQGLQFLFEYFSETQRNKGNFPGRFSGRQFSNSRSEMNVSTLELGDSALYLCASSLGNPQETQYFGPGTRLLVL.

The genes are TRBV9 and TRBJ1-6; 10 positions agree with TRBD1. The CDR3 contains 15 residues. Germline V gene sequence: CDR1 SGDLS, CDR2 YYNGEE. Unmatched junction bases numbered 2, after V lost 0 bases and J lost 8 bases. CDR3 coding DNA: TGTGCCAGCAGCGTAGGGGACAGGGGTGATTCACCCCTCCACTTT. Translating gives CASSVGDRGDSPLHF.

J is TRBJ2-5 and V is TRBV12-3 or TRBV12-4; D tentatively fits TRBD1 or TRBD2 (6 bases each). V was cut by 6 bases and J by 5 bases, with 19 bases left in between. The CDR3 length is 15 residues. Here the CDR3 reads CASSPSPGAGETQYF. CDR3 nucleotides: TGTGCCAGCAGCCCCTCCCCGGGGGCGGGGGAGACCCAGTACTTC.

The V call is TRBV20-1, the J call TRBJ1-4, with D hard to call. CDR1 is DFQATT, CDR2 SNEGSKA, per germline (reference sequence). The CDR3 extends over 14 amino acids. V lost 5 bases and J 7 bases, leaving 17 bases between the germline ends. In nucleotides, the CDR3 is TGCAGTGCTTTAATGGAACAGATGCGTGAAAAACTGTTTTTT. Residues: CSALMEQMREKLFF.

The chain couples TRBV25-1 to TRBJ2-5; D is undetermined. CDR1 and CDR2 (germline): MGHDK, SYGVNS. There are 12 residues in the CDR3. The V end was cut by 4 bases, the J end by 4 bases, with 7 bases between. CDR3: CASSVRTETQYF. In DNA form, the CDR3 reads TGTGCCAGCAGTGTCAGGACAGAGACCCAGTACTTC.

The rearrangement joins TRBV23-1 to TRBJ2-7, with D perhaps TRBD2 (6 bases). TRBV23-1 carries the ORF label, with uncertain function. The V and J ends lost 5 bases and 4 bases respectively, with 27 bases between them. The CDR3 runs 18 residues. The CDR3 coding sequence is TGCGCCAGCAGTATATCGCTCCTTAGCGGAGGGGTGAAATACGAGCAGTACTTC. This codes for CASSISLLSGGVKYEQYF.